The 14 T cell receptor beta chains below all came from one sample that was sequenced in a study of T-cell reconstitution after alpha-beta-depleted transplantation in children. A TCRbeta library incorporating unique molecular identifiers was prepared. From the PCR reads, TCRdb called clonotypes with MiXCR, one entry per CDR3 protein. The sample yields 200,000 to 250,000 distinct CDR3 sequences, approximately 8.9% seen once. This specimen consisted of PBMCs, mostly from graft donor cells, obtained 180 days after TCRalphabeta/CD19-depleted stem cell transplant. These receptors all stem from a male patient younger than 18 who had a stem cell transplant for acute lymphoblastic leukemia, so the T cells may come from the graft donor.

This clonotype has ten or more counts. This chain connects TRBV12-5 to TRBJ2-1, with TRBD2 matching 7 bases. In germline, CDR1 is LGHNT, CDR2 FRNRAP. This CDR3 is built from 13 residues. Trimming cost V 2 bases and J 10 bases; bases outside gene matches: 5. The CDR3 nucleotides read TGTGCTAGTGGTTTGTTCCGGGGGGAAGAGCAGTTCTTC. Its translation: CASGLFRGEEQFF.

This clonotype was recorded at least ten times. This chain uses TRBV6-1 with TRBJ2-7; D is possibly TRBD2 (6 bases). The CDR3 sequence is 13 residues long. V lost 8 bases and J lost 4, with 15 bases in between. Looked up from germline, CDR1 is MNHNS and CDR2 is SASEGT. The CDR3 sequence is CASRGTDLYEQYF. In DNA form, the CDR3 reads TGTGCCAGCCGGGGGACGGATCTTTACGAGCAGTACTTC.

This clonotype was detected many times. This chain links TRBV7-9 with TRBJ2-7, with D uncertain. The CDR3 totals 11 residues. Germline CDR1 and CDR2: SEHNR and FQNEAQ (reference sequence). V was trimmed by 1 base and J by 9 bases, leaving 7 bases between them. CDR3 sequence: CASSLEGWQYF. The CDR3 nucleotides read TGTGCCAGCAGCTTAGAAGGGTGGCAGTACTTC.

This clonotype has ten or more counts. This chain connects TRBV5-6 to TRBJ2-3; 8 positions match TRBD2. From germline, CDR1 is SGHDT and CDR2 YYEEEE. Losses at the gene ends were 0 bases for V and 2 bases for J; bases not matched to a gene: 2. This CDR3 contains 15 residues. The CDR3 sequence is CASSLGGGPTDTQYF. In DNA, the CDR3 is TGTGCCAGCAGCTTGGGCGGGGGGCCCACAGATACGCAGTATTTT. Variable domain in full (rest from reference TRBV5-6 and TRBJ2-3): DAGVTQSPTHLIKTRGQQVTLRCSPKSGHDTVSWYQQALGQGPQFIFQYYEEEERQRGNFPDRFSGHQFPNYSSELNVNALLLGDSALYLCASSLGGGPTDTQYFGPGTRLTVL.

This clonotype was recorded at least ten times. The chain has TRBV29-1 and TRBJ1-1; D is unresolved. The germline gives CDR1 SQVTM, CDR2 ANQGSEA. V lost 7 bases, J lost 5 bases, and 14 bases lay in between. The CDR3 consists of 12 residues. CDR3 in amino acids: CSGGRERTEAFF. Written as DNA, the CDR3 is TGCAGCGGGGGTAGGGAGAGGACTGAAGCTTTCTTT.

Points on this clonotype: This may arise from a read error, as a much more abundant clone is one base away. The chain has TRBV24-1 and TRBJ1-2, with D tentatively TRBD1 (5 bases). Germline V gene lookup returns CDR1 KGHDR and CDR2 SFDVKD. The CDR3 runs 12 residues. V lost 5 bases, J lost 5 bases, and 8 bases lay in between. CDR3 in DNA: TGTGCCACCAGTGTCCGGGGGTATGGCTACACCTTC. Protein sequence: CATSVRGYGYTF.

This clonotype was counted at least ten times. J is TRBJ2-3 and V is TRBV5-1, with D hard to call. This CDR3 is 12 amino acids long. With 3 bases removed from V and 5 bases from J, the gap between germline ends came to 7 bases. Germline values: CDR1 SGHRS, CDR2 YFSETQ. The CDR3 region has the DNA TGCGCCAGCAGCTCGGCGGAAGATACGCAGTATTTT. Translation gives CASSSAEDTQYF. Using reference TRBV5-1 and TRBJ2-3 for the parts outside the CDR3, the full variable domain is KAGVTQTPRYLIKTRGQQVTLSCSPISGHRSVSWYQQTPGQGLQFLFEYFSETQRNKGNFPGRFSGRQFSNSRSEMNVSTLELGDSALYLCASSSAEDTQYFGPGTRLTVL.

This clonotype was picked up many times. The gene calls are TRBV3-1 and TRBJ2-2; 11 nucleotides line up with TRBD2. Germline V gene sequence: CDR1 LGHDT, CDR2 YNNKEL (reference sequence). The ends lost 4 bases at V and 1 base at J; junction bases unmatched: 2. This CDR3 contains 16 residues. The CDR3: CASSLGTSGNTGELFF. The CDR3 DNA reads TGTGCCAGCAGCCTCGGGACTAGCGGGAACACCGGGGAGCTGTTTTTT.

This chain links TRBV14 with TRBJ1-2, with 10 bases fitting TRBD1. The CDR3 consists of 18 residues. V lost 1 base, J lost 4 bases, and 12 bases stayed unmatched. In germline, CDR1 is SGHDN, CDR2 FVKESK. The CDR3 DNA follows: TGTGCCAGCAGCCAAGGTTCCGACAGGGGGCTCCCCCGCTATGGCTACACCTTC. Its protein is CASSQGSDRGLPRYGYTF.

This clonotype has at least ten counts. This chain links TRBV5-5 with TRBJ1-2; D remains ambiguous. CDR1 is SGHKS and CDR2 is YYEKEE in the germline V gene (reference sequence). This CDR3 is built from 10 residues. The CDR3 DNA sequence: TGTCCATGGACGACGGAGGGCTACACCTTC. Its translation: CPWTTEGYTF.

This clonotype was detected ten times or more. This chain joins TRBV7-2 and TRBJ2-2, with 10 bases fitting TRBD2. The CDR3 contains 16 residues. The junction had 8 bases not matched to a gene; V was cut back by 5 bases and J by 5 bases. Germline V gene sequence: CDR1 SGHTA, CDR2 FQGNSA. CDR3 in DNA: TGTGCCAGCAGCACCCGAGCGGGGGGGCAAACCGGGGAGCTGTTTTTT. Translating gives CASSTRAGGQTGELFF. The variable domain in full, with the rest retrieved from reference TRBV7-2 and TRBJ2-2, is GAGVSQSPSNKVTEKGKDVELRCDPISGHTALYWYRQSLGQGLEFLIYFQGNSAPDKSGLPSDRFSAERTGGSVSTLTIQRTQQEDSAVYLCASSTRAGGQTGELFFGEGSRLTVL.

This clonotype was counted between two and nine times. This chain joins TRBV12-5 and TRBJ2-2; 7 bases map to TRBD2. The trim removed 2 bases at V and 6 bases at J, leaving 3 bases unmatched. Germline values: CDR1 LGHNT, CDR2 FRNRAP. The CDR3 runs 14 residues. CDR3 loop: CASGLSRGAGELFF. The CDR3, as DNA: TGTGCTAGTGGTTTGAGCCGGGGGGCCGGGGAGCTGTTTTTT.

J is TRBJ2-1 and V is TRBV20-1; D perhaps matches TRBD2 (5 bases). CDR1 is DFQATT and CDR2 is SNEGSKA in the germline V gene (reference sequence). This CDR3 has 13 residues. Trimming left V 3 bases short and J 4 bases short, with 10 bases between. For the CDR3, the DNA is TGCAGTGCTAGCTTGGCGGGTTACAATGAGCAGTTCTTC. It translates to CSASLAGYNEQFF.

Details on this clonotype: This clone may be a read error of a much larger clone one base away. The chain couples TRBV7-9 to TRBJ2-1; TRBD2 matches 10 bases. In germline, CDR1 is SEHNR, CDR2 FQNEAQ (reference sequence). This CDR3 is 15 amino acids long. CDR3 nucleotide sequence: TGTGCCAACAGCTTACCTAGCGGGAGTGGGTATGAGCAGTTCTTC. Protein sequence: CANSLPSGSGYEQFF.